What follows are 11 T cell receptor beta chains derived from one specimen sequenced in a study of CD8+CD57+ T cells in acquired aplastic anemia. An expansion of CD8+CD57+ cells by flow cytometry had been shown in patients chosen for sequencing. Both TCR beta VDJ combination and CDR3 sequence profiling were carried out. Genomic DNA was the template for this profiling. MiXCR, run by TCRdb on the reads, gives a single entry per CDR3 protein. The sample includes some 150,000 distinct CDR3 sequences, about two thirds of them seen just once. The specimen sequenced was sorted CD4+, CD8+, or CD8+CD57+ T cells (not recorded which) from PBMCs. These receptors came from a human donor with aplastic anemia.

This chain links TRBV20-1 with TRBJ2-2; 11 positions agree with TRBD1. V dropped 0 bases and J dropped 3; count of bases not matched to a gene: 3. The CDR3 has 16 residues. CDR1 DFQATT and CDR2 SNEGSKA come from the germline V gene (reference sequence). Written as DNA, the CDR3 is TGCAGTGCTAGAGATGGGACAGGGGGAGACACCGGGGAGCTGTTTTTT. This translates into CSARDGTGGDTGELFF.

V and J are TRBV6-2 or TRBV6-3 and TRBJ2-7; 7 bases agree with TRBD1. CDR1 is MNHEY and CDR2 is SVGEGT in the germline V gene. The V and J ends lost 9 bases and 4 bases, in that order; junction bases with no gene match: 9. The CDR3 runs to 13 residues. The CDR3 DNA follows: TGTGCCAGTGCCACAGGGGTCCCTTACGAGCAGTACTTC. Residues: CASATGVPYEQYF.

The chain recombines TRBV7-2 with TRBJ1-1; 9 bases align to TRBD1. Germline V CDR1 and CDR2: SGHTA, FQGNSA. Trimming cost V 7 bases and J 1 base; bases outside gene matches: 7. The CDR3 loop spans 15 amino acids. CDR3 sequence: CASTMTGGRNTEAFF. DNA of the CDR3: TGTGCCAGCACAATGACAGGGGGACGGAACACTGAAGCTTTCTTT.

CDR3 residues: CSASGGAPRDTQYF. CDR3 coding DNA: TGCAGTGCCAGCGGGGGGGCCCCGAGGGATACGCAGTATTTT. The chain uses TRBV20-1 and TRBJ2-3, with TRBD2 identical over 10 bases. The length of the CDR3 is 14 residues. The germline gives CDR1 DFQATT, CDR2 SNEGSKA (reference sequence). Unmatched junction bases numbered 9, after V lost 6 bases and J lost 6 bases.

This clonotype showed up just a few times. The chain links TRBV7-9 to TRBJ2-3; D is possibly TRBD1 or TRBD2 (5 bases each). Germline V lookup: CDR1 SEHNR, CDR2 FQNEAQ (reference sequence). Trimming removed 5 bases from V and 3 bases from J, with 12 bases in between. The CDR3 consists of 14 residues. Here the CDR3 reads CASSPTWGTDTQYF. The CDR3 DNA sequence: TGTGCCAGCAGCCCCACCTGGGGGACAGATACGCAGTATTTT.

The chain couples TRBV7-2 to TRBJ1-1; D gene unclear. CDR1 is SGHTA, CDR2 FQGNSA, per germline. V lost 3 bases and J lost 0, with 5 bases in between. CDR3 size: 13 residues. The CDR3 nucleotides are TGTGCCAGCAGCTTTACAGTGAACACTGAAGCTTTCTTT. It codes for CASSFTVNTEAFF.

J is TRBJ2-5 and V is TRBV7-3; no definite D call. V was shortened by 6 bases and J by 4 bases, with 9 bases between the two germline ends. Per the germline V gene, CDR1 is SGHTA and CDR2 is FQGTGA. The CDR3 spans 12 residues. The CDR3 DNA is TGTGCCAGCAGTTTTGGTTCAGAGACCCAGTACTTC. Its translation: CASSFGSETQYF.

This clonotype was detected only once. V is TRBV7-2 and J is TRBJ1-1, with 11 bases that match TRBD1. V gave up 1 base and J gave up 10 bases; unmatched junction bases: 2. Germline V CDR1 and CDR2: SGHTA, FQGNSA. The CDR3 extends over 13 amino acids. CDR3 DNA: TGTGCCAGCAGCTTAGGAGGGACAGGGGGAGCTTTCTTT. Residues: CASSLGGTGGAFF.

The chain is built from TRBV6-5 and TRBJ1-2, with 7 nucleotides matching TRBD1. The V gene's germline CDR1 is MNHEY and CDR2 SVGAGI. Trimming at V came to 8 bases and at J to 6 bases, leaving 12 bases not matched to a gene. CDR3 size: 14 residues. Written as DNA, the CDR3 is TGTGCCAGCTCCCCGGGACAGAAGATCGATGGCTACACCTTC. Encoded protein: CASSPGQKIDGYTF.

For the CDR3, the DNA is TGTGCCAGCAGTGTCTTAATAAGCCACGAGCAGTACTTC. Protein: CASSVLISHEQYF. The rearrangement uses TRBV6-1 and TRBJ2-7; D unresolved. CDR3 length equals 13 residues. V shed 4 bases and J shed 5 bases, with 12 bases lying between them. CDR1 and CDR2 from the germline V gene are MNHNS and SASEGT.

This clonotype appeared once. The chain combines TRBV10-1 with TRBJ1-1; a possible D gene is TRBD1 (6 bases). Between the trimmed V and J ends, which lost 6 bases and 5 bases, there was a span of 13 bases. Germline V CDR1 and CDR2: WNHNN, SYGVQD (reference sequence). This CDR3 has 13 residues. CDR3 region: CASSQQGGTEAFF. The CDR3 nucleotides read TGCGCCAGCAGCCAACAGGGAGGGACTGAAGCTTTCTTT.